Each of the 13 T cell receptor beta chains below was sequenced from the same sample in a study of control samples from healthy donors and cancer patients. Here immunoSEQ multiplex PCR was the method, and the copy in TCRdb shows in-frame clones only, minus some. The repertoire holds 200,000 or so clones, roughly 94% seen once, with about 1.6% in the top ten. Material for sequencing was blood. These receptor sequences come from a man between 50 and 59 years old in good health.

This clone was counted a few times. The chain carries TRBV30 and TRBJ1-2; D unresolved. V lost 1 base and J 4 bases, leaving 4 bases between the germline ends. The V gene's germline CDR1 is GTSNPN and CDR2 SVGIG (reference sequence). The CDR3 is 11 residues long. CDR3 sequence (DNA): TGTGCCTGGAGTGGGACCTATGGCTACACCTTC. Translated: CAWSGTYGYTF. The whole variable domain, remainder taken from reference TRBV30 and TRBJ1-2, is SQTIHQWPATLVQPVGSPLSLECTVEGTSNPNLYWYRQAAGRGLQLLFYSVGIGQISSEVPQNLSASRPQDRQFILSSKKLLLSDSGFYLCAWSGTYGYTFGSGTRLTVV.

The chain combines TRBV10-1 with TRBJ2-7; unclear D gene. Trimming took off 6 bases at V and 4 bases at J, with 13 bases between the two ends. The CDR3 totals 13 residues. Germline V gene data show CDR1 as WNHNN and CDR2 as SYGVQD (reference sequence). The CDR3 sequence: CASSPSDPYEQYF. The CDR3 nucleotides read TGCGCCAGCAGCCCCTCGGACCCGTACGAGCAGTACTTC.

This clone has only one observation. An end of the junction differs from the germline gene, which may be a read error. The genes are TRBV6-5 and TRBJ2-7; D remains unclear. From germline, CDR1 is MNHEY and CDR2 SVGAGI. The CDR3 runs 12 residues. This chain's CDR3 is CASSSRSSEQYF. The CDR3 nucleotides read TGTGCCAGCAGTTCCCGGTCCTCCGAGCAGTACTTC.

In DNA, the CDR3 is TGTGCCGTCCTCCGACAGGGCCGCACAGATACGCAGTATTTT. It specifies CAVLRQGRTDTQYF. The chain joins TRBV6-5 to TRBJ2-3; 7 nucleotides match TRBD1. This CDR3 has 14 amino acids. Germline V gene data show CDR1 as MNHEY and CDR2 as SVGAGI. Germline trimming cut 11 bases from V and 1 base from J; bases unmatched to any gene: 9.

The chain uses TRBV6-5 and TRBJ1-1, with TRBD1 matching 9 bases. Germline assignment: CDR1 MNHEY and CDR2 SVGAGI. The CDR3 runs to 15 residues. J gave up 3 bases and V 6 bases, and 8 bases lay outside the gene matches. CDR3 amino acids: CASSFDRGSHTEAFF. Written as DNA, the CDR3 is TGTGCCAGCAGCTTCGACAGGGGGTCGCACACTGAAGCTTTCTTT.

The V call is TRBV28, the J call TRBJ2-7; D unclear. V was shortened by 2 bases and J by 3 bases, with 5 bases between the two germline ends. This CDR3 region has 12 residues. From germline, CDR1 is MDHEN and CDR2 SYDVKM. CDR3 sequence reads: CASSLSIYEQYV. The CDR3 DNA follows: TGTGCCAGCAGTTTAAGTATCTACGAGCAGTACGTC.

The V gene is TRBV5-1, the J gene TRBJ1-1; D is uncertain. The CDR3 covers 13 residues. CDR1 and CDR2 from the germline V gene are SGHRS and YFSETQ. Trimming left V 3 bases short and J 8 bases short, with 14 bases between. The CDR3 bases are TGCGCCAGCAGCTCCGGTACGCTAGGAGAAGCTTTCTTT. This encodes CASSSGTLGEAFF. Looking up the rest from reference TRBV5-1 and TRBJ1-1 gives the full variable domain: KAGVTQTPRYLIKTRGQQVTLSCSPISGHRSVSWYQQTPGQGLQFLFEYFSETQRNKGNFPGRFSGRQFSNSRSEMNVSTLELGDSALYLCASSSGTLGEAFFGQGTRLTVV.

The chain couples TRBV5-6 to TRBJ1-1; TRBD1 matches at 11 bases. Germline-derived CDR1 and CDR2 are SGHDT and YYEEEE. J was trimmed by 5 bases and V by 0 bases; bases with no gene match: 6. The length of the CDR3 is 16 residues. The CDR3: CASSLAGQGALTEAFF. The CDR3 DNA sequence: TGTGCCAGCAGCTTGGCCGGACAGGGGGCACTTACTGAAGCTTTCTTT.

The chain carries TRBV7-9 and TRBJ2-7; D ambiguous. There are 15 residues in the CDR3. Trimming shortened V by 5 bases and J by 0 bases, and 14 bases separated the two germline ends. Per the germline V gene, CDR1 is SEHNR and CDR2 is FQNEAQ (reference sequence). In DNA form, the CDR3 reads TGTGCCAGCAGCCAAGAAGGCTTGGGCTCCTACGAGCAGTACTTC. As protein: CASSQEGLGSYEQYF.

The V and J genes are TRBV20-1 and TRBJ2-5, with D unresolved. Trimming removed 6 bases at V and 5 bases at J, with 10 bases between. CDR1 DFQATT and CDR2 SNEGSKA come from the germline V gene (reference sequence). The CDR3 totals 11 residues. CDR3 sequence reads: CSASWAETQYF. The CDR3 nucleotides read TGCAGTGCCTCTTGGGCTGAGACCCAGTACTTC.

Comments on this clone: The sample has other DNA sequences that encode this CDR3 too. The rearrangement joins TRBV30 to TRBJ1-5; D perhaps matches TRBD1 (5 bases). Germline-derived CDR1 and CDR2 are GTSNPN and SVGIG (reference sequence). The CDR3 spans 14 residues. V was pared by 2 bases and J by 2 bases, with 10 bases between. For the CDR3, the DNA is TGTGCCTGGAGTACGGGGGGGGGCAATCAGCCCCAGCATTTT. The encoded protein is CAWSTGGGNQPQHF.

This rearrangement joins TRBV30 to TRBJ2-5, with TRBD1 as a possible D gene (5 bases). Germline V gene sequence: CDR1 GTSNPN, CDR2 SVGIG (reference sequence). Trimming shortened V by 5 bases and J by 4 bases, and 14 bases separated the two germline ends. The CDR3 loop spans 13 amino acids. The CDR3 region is CAWLGAPVETQYF. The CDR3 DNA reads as TGTGCCTGGCTTGGGGCGCCGGTAGAGACCCAGTACTTC.

CDR3 sequence reads: CASSPGQGSTEAFF. The CDR3 DNA reads TGTGCCAGCTCACCGGGACAGGGTTCGACTGAAGCTTTCTTT. The chain has TRBV18 and TRBJ1-1; 9 bases line up with TRBD1. Germline V gene sequence: CDR1 KGHSH, CDR2 LQKENI. The CDR3 extends over 14 amino acids. Trimming took 3 bases from V and 5 from J; bases not matched to a gene: 4.